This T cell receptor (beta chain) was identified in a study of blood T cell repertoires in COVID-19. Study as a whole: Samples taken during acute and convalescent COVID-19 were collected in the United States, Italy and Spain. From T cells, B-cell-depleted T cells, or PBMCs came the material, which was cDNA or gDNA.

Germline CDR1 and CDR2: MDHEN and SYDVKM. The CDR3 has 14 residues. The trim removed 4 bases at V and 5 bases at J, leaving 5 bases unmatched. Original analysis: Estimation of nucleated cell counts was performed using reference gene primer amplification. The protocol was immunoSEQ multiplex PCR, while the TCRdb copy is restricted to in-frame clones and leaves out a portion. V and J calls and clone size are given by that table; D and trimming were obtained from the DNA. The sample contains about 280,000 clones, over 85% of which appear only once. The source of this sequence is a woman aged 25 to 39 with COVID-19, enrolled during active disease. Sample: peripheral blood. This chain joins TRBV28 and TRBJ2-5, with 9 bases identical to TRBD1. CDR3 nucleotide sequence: TGTGCCAGCAGTTCCTACAGGGGGCTGGAGACCCAGTACTTC. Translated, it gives CASSSYRGLETQYF.